The 9 T cell receptor beta chains given below trace back to one sample, sequenced in a study of a mutant IDH1 vaccine in newly diagnosed glioma. These TCRs are of unknown antigen specificity. Here immunoSEQ multiplex PCR was the method, and the copy in TCRdb shows in-frame clones only, minus some. The sample has about 60,000 clones, around 84% seen once. Sample time point: week 5, during vaccination. Doses consisted of 300 ug of mutant IDH1 20-mer peptide each, paired with topical imiquimod. The sample here was PBMCs, taken from a glioma patient whose treatment included an IDH1 peptide vaccine. These receptors all stem from a woman in her forties or fifties with glioma.

This clone was counted once. The gene calls are TRBV2 and TRBJ1-1; 9 bases are a match to TRBD1. J gave up 5 bases and V 6 bases, and 22 bases lay outside the gene matches. This CDR3 contains 19 residues. In germline, CDR1 is SNHLY, CDR2 FYNNEI. The CDR3 nucleotides read TGTGCCAGCAGATGGAATTCCAGGGACAGGGACGGGTTAGTGACTGAAGCTTTCTTT. Its protein product is CASRWNSRDRDGLVTEAFF.

The chain is built from TRBV5-4 and TRBJ1-2; the D gene is possibly TRBD1 (5 bases). This CDR3 is 15 amino acids long. Trimming took 1 base from V and 0 from J, leaving 10 bases between them. The V gene's germline CDR1 is SGHNT and CDR2 YYREEE (reference sequence). CDR3 in amino acids: CASSLYSGTNYGYTF. The CDR3 nucleotides read TGTGCCAGCAGCTTGTATTCAGGGACTAACTATGGCTACACCTTC.

This rearrangement joins TRBV15 to TRBJ2-5; a weak D match, TRBD1 (5 bases). Germline V gene lookup returns CDR1 LNHNV and CDR2 YYDKDF (reference sequence). The CDR3 runs 14 residues. V lost 3 bases, J lost 1 base, and 9 bases lay in between. The chain's CDR3 is CATSRQGVQETQYF. The CDR3 nucleotides read TGTGCCACCAGCAGGCAGGGCGTCCAAGAGACCCAGTACTTC.

V is TRBV13 and J is TRBJ1-1; tentatively, D is TRBD1 (6 bases). CDR1 is PRHDT, CDR2 FYEKMQ, per germline (reference sequence). V dropped 5 bases and J dropped 4 bases, with 20 bases sitting between them. This CDR3 is built from 16 residues. CDR3 DNA sequence: TGTGCCAGCAGCCCTGGCCCCAACAGGGTGACCACTGAAGCTTTCTTT. It translates to CASSPGPNRVTTEAFF.

This rearrangement joins TRBV7-3 to TRBJ1-6; D is uncertain. The ends were cut back, 3 bases at V and 8 bases at J, with 8 bases in the middle. This CDR3 contains 13 residues. The germline V gene has CDR1 SGHTA and CDR2 FQGTGA. The CDR3 here is CASSFGSYSPLHF. The CDR3 region has the DNA TGTGCCAGCAGCTTCGGCAGTTATTCACCCCTCCACTTT.

This clone was counted a few times. The chain has TRBV4-1 and TRBJ1-6; D is unresolved. Germline CDR1 MGHRA, CDR2 YSYEKL. The CDR3 contains 16 residues. Trimming stripped 3 bases from V and 9 bases from J, with 18 bases between. Here the CDR3 DNA reads TGCGCCAGCAGCCAGGGTCCCTTTGGGGAGGGTTCACCCCTCCACTTT. Residues: CASSQGPFGEGSPLHF.

V usage is TRBV30 and J usage is TRBJ2-2; possibly TRBD1 for D (7 bases). Germline V gene sequence: CDR1 GTSNPN, CDR2 SVGIG (reference sequence). The V end was cut by 0 bases, the J end by 2 bases, with 13 bases between. The CDR3 is 16 amino acids. The chain's CDR3 is CAWSVRGTANTGELFF. In DNA form, the CDR3 reads TGTGCCTGGAGTGTACGCGGGACAGCAAACACCGGGGAGCTGTTTTTT.

V gene TRBV5-1 combines with J gene TRBJ1-4; D remains unclear. The CDR3 is 14 residues long. Per the germline V gene, CDR1 is SGHRS and CDR2 is YFSETQ. Trimming cost V 0 bases and J 4 bases, with 7 bases left between them. CDR3 in amino acids: CASSLGGNNEKLFF. The CDR3 region has the DNA TGCGCCAGCAGCTTGGGAGGTAATAATGAAAAACTGTTTTTT.

The chain recombines TRBV10-3 with TRBJ2-1; TRBD1 agrees at 7 bases. The V and J ends lost 7 bases and 3 bases, in that order; junction bases with no gene match: 9. The CDR3 runs 15 residues. CDR1 and CDR2 from the germline V gene are ENHRY and SYGVKD. The CDR3 coding sequence is TGTGCCATCACCAGGGACAGCTTAATCTACAATGAGCAGTTCTTC. It codes for CAITRDSLIYNEQFF.